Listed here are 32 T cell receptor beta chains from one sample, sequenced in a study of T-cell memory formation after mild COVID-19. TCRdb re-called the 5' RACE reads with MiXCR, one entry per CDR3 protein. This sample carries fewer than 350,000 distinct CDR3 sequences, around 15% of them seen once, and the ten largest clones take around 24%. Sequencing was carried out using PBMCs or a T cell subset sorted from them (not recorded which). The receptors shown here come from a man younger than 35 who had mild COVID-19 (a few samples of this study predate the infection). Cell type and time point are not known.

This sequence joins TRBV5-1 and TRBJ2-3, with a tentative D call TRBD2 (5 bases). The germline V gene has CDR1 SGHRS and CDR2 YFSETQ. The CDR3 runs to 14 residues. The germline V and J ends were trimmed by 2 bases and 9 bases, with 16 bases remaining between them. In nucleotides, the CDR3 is TGCGCCAGCAGCTTAGACCTAGCCCGCCCCACGCAGTATTTT. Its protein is CASSLDLARPTQYF.

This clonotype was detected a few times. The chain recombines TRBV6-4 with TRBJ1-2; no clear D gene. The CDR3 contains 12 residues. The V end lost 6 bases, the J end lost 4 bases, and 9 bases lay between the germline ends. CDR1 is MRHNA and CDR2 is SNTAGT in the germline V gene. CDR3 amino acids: CASREEFYGYTF. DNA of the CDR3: TGTGCCAGCAGAGAAGAATTCTATGGCTACACCTTC.

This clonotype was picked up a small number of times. CDR3 sequence: CASSFLTGGDPDTQYF. Written as DNA, the CDR3 is TGTGCCAGCAGCTTTCTAACGGGGGGGGATCCAGATACGCAGTATTTT. The chain links TRBV11-2 to TRBJ2-3, with TRBD2 matching 8 bases. Germline V gives CDR1 SGHAT, CDR2 FQNNGV. The CDR3 spans 16 residues. Trimming removed 3 bases from V and 4 bases from J; junction bases left unmatched: 9.

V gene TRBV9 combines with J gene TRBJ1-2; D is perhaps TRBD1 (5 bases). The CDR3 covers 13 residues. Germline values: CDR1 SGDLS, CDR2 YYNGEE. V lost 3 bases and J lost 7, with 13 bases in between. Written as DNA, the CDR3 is TGTGCCAGCAGCGAGGGAAGGGGAGCTGGCTACACCTTC. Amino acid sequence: CASSEGRGAGYTF.

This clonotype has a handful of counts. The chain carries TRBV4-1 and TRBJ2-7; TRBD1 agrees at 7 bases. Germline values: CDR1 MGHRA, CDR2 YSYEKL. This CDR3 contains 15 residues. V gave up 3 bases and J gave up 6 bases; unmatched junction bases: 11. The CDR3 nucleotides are TGCGCCAGCAGCCACTCAGACAGGGAATTCTTCGAGCAGTACGTC. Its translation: CASSHSDREFFEQYV.

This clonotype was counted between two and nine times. CDR3 sequence (DNA): TGTGCCGTCGAATGGGGGACTGAGCAGTTCTTC. This gives the protein CAVEWGTEQFF. The chain links TRBV7-2 to TRBJ2-1, with D possibly being TRBD1 or TRBD2 (5 bases each). Germline V gene lookup returns CDR1 SGHTA and CDR2 FQGNSA. The CDR3 is made up of 11 amino acids. V lost 11 bases and J 9 bases, leaving 14 bases between the germline ends.

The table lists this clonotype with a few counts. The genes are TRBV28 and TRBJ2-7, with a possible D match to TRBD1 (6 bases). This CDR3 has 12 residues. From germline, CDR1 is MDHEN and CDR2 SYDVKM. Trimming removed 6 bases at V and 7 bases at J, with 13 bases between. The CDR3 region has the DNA TGTGCCAGCAGCACACAGGGTAGGGAGCAGTACGTC. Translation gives CASSTQGREQYV.

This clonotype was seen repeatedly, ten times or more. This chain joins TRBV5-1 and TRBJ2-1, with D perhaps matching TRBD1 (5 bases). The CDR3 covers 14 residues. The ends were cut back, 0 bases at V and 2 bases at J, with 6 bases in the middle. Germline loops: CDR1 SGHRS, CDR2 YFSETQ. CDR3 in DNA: TGCGCCAGCAGCTTGGAACAGGCCTACAATGAGCAGTTCTTC. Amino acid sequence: CASSLEQAYNEQFF.

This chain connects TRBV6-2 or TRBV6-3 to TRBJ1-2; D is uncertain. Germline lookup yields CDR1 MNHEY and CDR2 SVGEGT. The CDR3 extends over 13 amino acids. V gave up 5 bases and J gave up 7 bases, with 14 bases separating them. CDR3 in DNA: TGTGCCAGCAGTCCCCTGTCGTTCCGTGGCTACACCTTC. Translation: CASSPLSFRGYTF.

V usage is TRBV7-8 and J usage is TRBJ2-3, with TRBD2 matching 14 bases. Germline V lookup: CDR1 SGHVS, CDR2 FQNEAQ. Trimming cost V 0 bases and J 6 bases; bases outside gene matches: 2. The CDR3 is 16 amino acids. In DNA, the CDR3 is TGTGCCAGCAGCTTAGCAGGACTAGCGGGGGGTGATACGCAGTATTTT. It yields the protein CASSLAGLAGGDTQYF. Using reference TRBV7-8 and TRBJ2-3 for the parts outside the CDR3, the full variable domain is GAGVSQSPRYKVAKRGQDVALRCDPISGHVSLFWYQQALGQGPEFLTYFQNEAQLDKSGLPSDRFFAERPEGSVSTLKIQRTQQEDSAVYLCASSLAGLAGGDTQYFGPGTRLTVL.

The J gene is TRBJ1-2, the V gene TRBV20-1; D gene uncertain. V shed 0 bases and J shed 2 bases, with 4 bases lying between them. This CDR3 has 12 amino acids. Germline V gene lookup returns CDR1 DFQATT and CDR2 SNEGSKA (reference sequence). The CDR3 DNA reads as TGCAGTGCTAGAGAGAACAACTATGGCTACACCTTC. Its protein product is CSARENNYGYTF.

This CDR3 reads CAISTGHTQYF. CDR3 DNA sequence: TGTGCCATCAGCACGGGACATACGCAGTATTTT. V and J are TRBV10-3 and TRBJ2-3; D may be TRBD1 or TRBD2 (5 bases each). The CDR3 is 11 amino acids. The germline CDR1 and CDR2 sequences are ENHRY and SYGVKD. Trimming removed 6 bases at V and 7 bases at J, with 8 bases between.

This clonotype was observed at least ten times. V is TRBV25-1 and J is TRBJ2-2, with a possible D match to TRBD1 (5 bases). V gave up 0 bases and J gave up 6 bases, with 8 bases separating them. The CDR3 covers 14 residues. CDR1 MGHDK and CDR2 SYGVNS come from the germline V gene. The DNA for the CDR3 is TGTGCCAGCAGTGAATATTTCAGGGCCGGGGAGCTGTTTTTT. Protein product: CASSEYFRAGELFF.

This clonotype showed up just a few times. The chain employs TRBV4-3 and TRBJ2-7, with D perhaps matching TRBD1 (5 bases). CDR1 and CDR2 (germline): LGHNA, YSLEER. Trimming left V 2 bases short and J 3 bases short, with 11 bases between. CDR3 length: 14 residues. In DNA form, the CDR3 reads TGCGCCAGCAGCCAAAGGGCAGGGTTCTACGAGCAGTACTTC. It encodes CASSQRAGFYEQYF.

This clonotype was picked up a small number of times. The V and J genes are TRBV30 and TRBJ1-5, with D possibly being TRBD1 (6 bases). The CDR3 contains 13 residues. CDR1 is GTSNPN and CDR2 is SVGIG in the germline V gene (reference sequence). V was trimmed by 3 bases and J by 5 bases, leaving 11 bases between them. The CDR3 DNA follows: TGTGCCTGGAGCGGCGGGGGCGATCAGCCCCAGCATTTT. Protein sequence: CAWSGGGDQPQHF.

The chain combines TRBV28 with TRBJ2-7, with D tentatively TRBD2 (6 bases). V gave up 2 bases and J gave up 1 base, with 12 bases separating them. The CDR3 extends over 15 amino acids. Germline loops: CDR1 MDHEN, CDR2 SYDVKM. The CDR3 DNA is TGTGCCAGCAGTTTAGGCCTCCGGGAGTCCTACGAGCAGTACTTC. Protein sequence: CASSLGLRESYEQYF.

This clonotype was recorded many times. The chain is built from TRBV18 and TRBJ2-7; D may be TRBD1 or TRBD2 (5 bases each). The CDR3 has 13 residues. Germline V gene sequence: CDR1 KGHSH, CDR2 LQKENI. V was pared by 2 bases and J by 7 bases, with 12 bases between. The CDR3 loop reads CASSPSDTREQYV. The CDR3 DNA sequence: TGTGCCAGCTCACCATCGGACACTAGGGAGCAGTACGTC.

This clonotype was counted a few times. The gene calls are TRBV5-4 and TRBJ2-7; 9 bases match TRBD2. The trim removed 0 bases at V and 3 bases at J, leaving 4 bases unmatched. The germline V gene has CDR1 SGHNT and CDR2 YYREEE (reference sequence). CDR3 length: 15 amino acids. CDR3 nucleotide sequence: TGTGCCAGCAGCTTGGTAGCGGGGGACAACTACGAGCAGTACTTC. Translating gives CASSLVAGDNYEQYF.

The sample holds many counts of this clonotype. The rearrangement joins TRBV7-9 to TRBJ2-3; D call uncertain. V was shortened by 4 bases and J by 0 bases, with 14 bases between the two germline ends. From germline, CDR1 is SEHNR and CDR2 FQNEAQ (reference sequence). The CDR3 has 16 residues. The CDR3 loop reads CASSWYLGASTDTQYF. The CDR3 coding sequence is TGTGCCAGCAGCTGGTACCTCGGTGCTAGCACAGATACGCAGTATTTT.

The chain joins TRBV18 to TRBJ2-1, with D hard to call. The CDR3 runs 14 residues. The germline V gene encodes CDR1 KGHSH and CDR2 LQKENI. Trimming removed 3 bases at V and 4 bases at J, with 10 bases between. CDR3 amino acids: CASSPFQLYNEQFF. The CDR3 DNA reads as TGTGCCAGCTCACCGTTTCAGCTTTACAATGAGCAGTTCTTC.

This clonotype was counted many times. Here the CDR3 reads CASSLRGQETQYF. The DNA for the CDR3 is TGTGCCAGCAGCTTAAGGGGGCAAGAGACCCAGTACTTC. The V call is TRBV9, the J call TRBJ2-5, with a possible D match to TRBD1 (6 bases). The CDR3 is 13 amino acids. The germline CDR1 and CDR2 sequences are SGDLS and YYNGEE. Trimming took off 4 bases at V and 2 bases at J, with 9 bases between the two ends.

The CDR3 sequence: CSVEDLDNTEAFF. CDR3 DNA: TGCAGCGTTGAAGATCTGGATAACACTGAAGCTTTCTTT. The J gene is TRBJ1-1, the V gene TRBV29-1, with no clear D. The V end was cut by 0 bases, the J end by 2 bases, with 7 bases between. This CDR3 contains 13 residues. Germline CDR1 and CDR2: SQVTM and ANQGSEA.

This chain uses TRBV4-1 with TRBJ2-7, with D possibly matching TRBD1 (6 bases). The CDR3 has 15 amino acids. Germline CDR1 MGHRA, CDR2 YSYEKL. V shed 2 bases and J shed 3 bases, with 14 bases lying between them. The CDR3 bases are TGCGCCAGCAGCCAAAGGACAGTGGGAAACTACGAGCAGTACTTC. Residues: CASSQRTVGNYEQYF.

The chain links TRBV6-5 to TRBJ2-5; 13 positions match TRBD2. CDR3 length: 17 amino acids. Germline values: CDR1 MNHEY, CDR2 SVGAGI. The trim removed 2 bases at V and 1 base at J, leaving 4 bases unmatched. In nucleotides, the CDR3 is TGTGCCAGCAGTTACCCGGGACTAGCGGGGCCCCAAGAGACCCAGTACTTC. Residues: CASSYPGLAGPQETQYF.

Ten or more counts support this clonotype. Here the CDR3 reads CASSLQGGSYNEQFF. The DNA of the CDR3 is TGCGCCAGCAGCTTGCAGGGGGGCTCCTACAATGAGCAGTTCTTC. V gene TRBV5-1 combines with J gene TRBJ2-1, with TRBD1 as a possible D gene (7 bases). Germline values: CDR1 SGHRS, CDR2 YFSETQ. The CDR3 contains 15 residues. V was pared by 1 base and J by 0 bases, with 8 bases between. The variable domain in full, with the rest retrieved from reference TRBV5-1 and TRBJ2-1, is KAGVTQTPRYLIKTRGQQVTLSCSPISGHRSVSWYQQTPGQGLQFLFEYFSETQRNKGNFPGRFSGRQFSNSRSEMNVSTLELGDSALYLCASSLQGGSYNEQFFGPGTRLTVL.

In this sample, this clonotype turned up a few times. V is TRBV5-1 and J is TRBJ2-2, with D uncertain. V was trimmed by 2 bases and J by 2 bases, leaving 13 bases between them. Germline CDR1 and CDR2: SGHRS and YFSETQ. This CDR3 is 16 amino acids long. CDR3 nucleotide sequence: TGCGCCAGCAGCTTTCGGTGGACGGATAACACCGGGGAGCTGTTTTTT. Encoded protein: CASSFRWTDNTGELFF.

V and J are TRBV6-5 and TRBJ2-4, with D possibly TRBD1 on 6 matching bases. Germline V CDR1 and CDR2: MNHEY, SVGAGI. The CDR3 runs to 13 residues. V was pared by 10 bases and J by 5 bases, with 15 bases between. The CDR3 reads CATASWTENIQYF. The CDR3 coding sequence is TGTGCCACCGCTTCGTGGACAGAAAACATTCAGTACTTC.

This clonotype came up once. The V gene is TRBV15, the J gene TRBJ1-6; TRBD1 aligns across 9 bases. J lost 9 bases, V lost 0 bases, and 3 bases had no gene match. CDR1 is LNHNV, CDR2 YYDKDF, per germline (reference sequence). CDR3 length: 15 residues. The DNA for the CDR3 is TGTGCCACCAGCAGAGAGAGACAGGGGGGTTCACCCCTCCACTTT. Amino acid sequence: CATSRERQGGSPLHF.

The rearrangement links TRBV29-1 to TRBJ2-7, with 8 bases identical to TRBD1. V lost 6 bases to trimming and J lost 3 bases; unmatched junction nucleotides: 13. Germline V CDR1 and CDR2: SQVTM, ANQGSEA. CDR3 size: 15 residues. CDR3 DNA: TGCAGCGTCCGCGGGTTAGGACAGGGTTACTACGAGCAGTACTTC. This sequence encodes CSVRGLGQGYYEQYF.

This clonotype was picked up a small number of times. The CDR3 DNA reads as TGTGCCAGCAGTTACTCCCGTGAGGGGGCGACTAATCAGCCCCAGCATTTT. It translates to CASSYSREGATNQPQHF. The chain combines TRBV6-6 with TRBJ1-5, with 7 bases lining up with TRBD1. V dropped 0 bases and J dropped 4; count of bases not matched to a gene: 9. The CDR3 covers 17 residues. From germline, CDR1 is MNHNY and CDR2 SVGAGI (reference sequence).

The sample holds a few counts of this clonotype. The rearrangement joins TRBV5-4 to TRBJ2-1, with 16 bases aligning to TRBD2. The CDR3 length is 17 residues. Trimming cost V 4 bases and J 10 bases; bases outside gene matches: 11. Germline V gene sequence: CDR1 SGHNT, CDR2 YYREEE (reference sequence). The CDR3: CASSPGLAGGPFREQFF. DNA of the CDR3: TGTGCCAGCAGCCCGGGACTAGCGGGGGGGCCTTTTCGGGAGCAGTTCTTC.

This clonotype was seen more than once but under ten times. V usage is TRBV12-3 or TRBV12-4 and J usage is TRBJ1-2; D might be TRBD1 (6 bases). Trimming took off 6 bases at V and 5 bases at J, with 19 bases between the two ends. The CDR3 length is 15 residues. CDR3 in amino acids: CASSHQGGTVYGYTF. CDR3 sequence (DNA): TGTGCCAGCAGCCACCAAGGGGGGACGGTTTATGGCTACACCTTC.